The rows below give T cell receptor beta chains drawn from one sample of a study of blood T cell repertoires in COVID-19. Profiling relied on immunoSEQ multiplex PCR, and the TCRdb table lists in-frame clones only, not all of them. Here the sample spans tens of thousands of clones, about 80% being singletons. What was sequenced was peripheral blood. These receptor sequences come from a human donor in a cohort sampled during active COVID-19. Each CDR3 is given with its conserved first and last residue. A D gene is named only where the DNA matches it firmly. Not all rows give a size; the values are once, few, many and, for expanded clones, a class.

DNA	CDR3	J	D	size	V
TGTGCCATCAGTTTCGGAGGCGGAGAGACCCAGTACTTC	CAISFGGGETQYF	TRBJ2-5	-	-	TRBV10-3
TGTGCCAGCAGCTTAGAGGTGGGGGCCTTCTATGAGCAGTTCTTC	CASSLEVGAFYEQFF	TRBJ2-1	-	-	TRBV7-2
TGTGCCAGCAGCATGGGACATCAAGAGACCCAGTACTTC	CASSMGHQETQYF	TRBJ2-5	-	-	TRBV11-2
TGTGCCTGGAGTTCTCGTAATGAAAAACTGTTTTTT	CAWSSRNEKLFF	TRBJ1-4	-	-	TRBV30
TGCGCCAGCAGCTTGGAAGGGGGCCTGTACAATGAGCAGTTCTTC	CASSLEGGLYNEQFF	TRBJ2-1	TRBD1	-	TRBV5-1
TGTGCCAGCAGCTTAAGCCCAGGGGAGACCTACGAGCAGTACTTC	CASSLSPGETYEQYF	TRBJ2-7	-	-	TRBV7-2
TGTGCCAGCAGCCCGAGCGGGCAGTCCTACGAAAAACTGTTTTTT	CASSPSGQSYEKLFF	TRBJ1-4	-	-	TRBV9
TGTGCCTCCAGGGGGGAGGGCTACACCTTC	CASRGEGYTF	TRBJ1-2	TRBD1	-	TRBV10-3
TGTGCCAGCAGCTTGGTGACCGGGACTAGCGGTAACAATGAGCAGTTCTTC	CASSLVTGTSGNNEQFF	TRBJ2-1	TRBD2	-	TRBV5-4
TGCGCCAGCAGCCCCGGGACAAAAGAGACCCAGTACTTC	CASSPGTKETQYF	TRBJ2-5	-	-	TRBV5-1
TGTGCCAGCAGCCCTTCAGGGGCCGGGGTTGGAAACACCATATATTTT	CASSPSGAGVGNTIYF	TRBJ1-3	-	-	TRBV7-2
TGTGCCAGCAGCTTATTTCGGGGGAAGCCGTTCTTC	CASSLFRGKPFF	TRBJ2-1	-	-	TRBV11-2
TGTGCCAGCAGCTTAAGGGACAGGGCAACGGAGACCCAGTACTTC	CASSLRDRATETQYF	TRBJ2-5	TRBD1	-	TRBV7-2
TGCGCCAGCAGCTTGGGGTCAGGGAATCAGCCCCAGCATTTT	CASSLGSGNQPQHF	TRBJ1-5	-	-	TRBV5-1
TGTGCCAGCTCCCGGGGGGGCCGCTCCTACAATGAGCAGTTCTTC	CASSRGGRSYNEQFF	TRBJ2-1	TRBD2	-	TRBV18
TGTGCCAGCAGTCTCCGGGGTCTAGGATCTGAGACCCAGTACTTC	CASSLRGLGSETQYF	TRBJ2-5	-	once	TRBV28
TGTGCCAGCAGTAGGCAGGTGGGGCCCGATCAGCCCCAGCATTTT	CASSRQVGPDQPQHF	TRBJ1-5	-	-	TRBV7-2
TGTGCCAGTAGTATTACCGGGACAGGGTCGGATCAGCCCCAGCATTTT	CASSITGTGSDQPQHF	TRBJ1-5	TRBD1	-	TRBV19
TGTGCCAGTAGTGTTAGACAGGGGGCCTTCAATGAGCAGTTCTTC	CASSVRQGAFNEQFF	TRBJ2-1	TRBD1	-	TRBV19
TGTGCCAGCAGTCCCGCGGGACAGGCTCTCTCTGGAAACACCATATATTTT	CASSPAGQALSGNTIYF	TRBJ1-3	TRBD1	-	TRBV28
TGTGCCAGCAGTCCAGGGGGTTGGGAGCAGTACTTC	CASSPGGWEQYF	TRBJ2-7	TRBD1	-	TRBV6-2/TRBV6-3
TGCGCCAGCAGCTTGGTTGCCCAGGGTAGCTCCTACAATGAGCAGTTCTTC	CASSLVAQGSSYNEQFF	TRBJ2-1	-	-	TRBV5-1
TGTGCCAGCAGCCCCGGACAGGGGCACAGCACAGATACGCAGTATTTT	CASSPGQGHSTDTQYF	TRBJ2-3	TRBD1	-	TRBV9
TGCGCCAGCAGCCACGAGACAGGGGGTGAAGAGACCCAGTACTTC	CASSHETGGEETQYF	TRBJ2-5	TRBD1	-	TRBV4-1
TGTGCCAGCAGTTTCGACATCGGGGGAAATCAGCCCCAGCATTTT	CASSFDIGGNQPQHF	TRBJ1-5	-	-	TRBV6-5
TGTGCCAGCCGACAGGGCAATAATTCACCCCTCCACTTT	CASRQGNNSPLHF	TRBJ1-6	TRBD1	-	TRBV28
TGTGCCACCAGTGATTTGGGGGACCGGACAGGGAGGGAAGAGACCCAGTACTTC	CATSDLGDRTGREETQYF	TRBJ2-5	-	-	TRBV24-1
TGTGCCAGTAGTCCCCGGCGGGGTGAAGCTTTCTTT	CASSPRRGEAFF	TRBJ1-1	-	-	TRBV19
TGTGCCAGCAGCCGGAGGGGGGGGGCGGCTAATGAAAAACTGTTTTTT	CASSRRGGAANEKLFF	TRBJ1-4	-	-	TRBV28
TGCGCCAGCAGTGAGGGTTCTGGAAACACCATATATTTT	CASSEGSGNTIYF	TRBJ1-3	-	-	TRBV5-1
TGTGCCAGCAGTTTATGGCAGGGGGCTACGGAGACCCAGTACTTC	CASSLWQGATETQYF	TRBJ2-5	TRBD1	-	TRBV28
TGTGCCAGCTCTTTGCAGGGGCCAGGAACGAACACTGAAGCTTTCTTT	CASSLQGPGTNTEAFF	TRBJ1-1	-	-	TRBV18
TGTGCCAGCAGTGAGAACAGGGGAAACTATGGCTACACCTTC	CASSENRGNYGYTF	TRBJ1-2	TRBD1	-	TRBV2
TGTGCCAGCAGCTTCGGGGGGGCGACTAATGAAAAACTGTTTTTT	CASSFGGATNEKLFF	TRBJ1-4	-	-	TRBV5-4
TGTGCCAGCAGCTTAGCCTTGGTTAGCGGGGACCAAGAGACCCAGTACTTC	CASSLALVSGDQETQYF	TRBJ2-5	TRBD2	-	TRBV7-6
TGTGCCAGCAGCCAAGGCCTTGGGCTCGAGCAGTACTTC	CASSQGLGLEQYF	TRBJ2-7	-	once	TRBV3-1/TRBV3-2
TGCAGTGCCAACCGGGTCAACGAGCAGTACTTC	CSANRVNEQYF	TRBJ2-7	-	-	TRBV20-1
TGTGCCAGCAGCCTCGGTGGACAGGTCACAGATACGCAGTATTTT	CASSLGGQVTDTQYF	TRBJ2-3	TRBD1	-	TRBV11-2
TGTGCCAGCAGCTATGACAGGGGGTTTCGGCCCCAGTACTTC	CASSYDRGFRPQYF	TRBJ2-5	TRBD1	few	TRBV7-8
TGCAGCGCTAGACAGGGTGAAAAGCCCCAGCATTTT	CSARQGEKPQHF	TRBJ1-5	TRBD1	once	TRBV29-1
TGTGCCAGCAGCCTAGGGGGACAGAGTAGAACCGGGGAGCTGTTTTTT	CASSLGGQSRTGELFF	TRBJ2-2	TRBD1	-	TRBV11-2